This is a list of T cell receptor beta chains from one sample in a study of T cells in localized non-small cell lung cancer. Method: immunoSEQ multiplex PCR; TCRdb's copy keeps in-frame clones and lacks some. The profile covers under 35,000 clones, with about four fifths appearing a single time and 15% to 20% taken by the ten largest. The input for sequencing was peripheral blood, taken before any cancer treatment. These receptors all come from a male donor aged 60 or older with stage III squamous cell lung carcinoma. The CDR3 runs from the conserved cysteine through the conserved F or W. D genes are given only for firm matches. For some rows the clone size is stated as once, few or many, or as a class when expanded; others skip it.

len: 16
abundance: NA
d_gene: NA
j_gene: TRBJ1-6
v_gene: TRBV5-6
CDR3aa: CASSLLSTRRGSPLHF
CDR3nt: TGTGCCAGCAGCCTCCTTAGTACTCGGCGGGGTTCACCCCTCCACTTT

len: 14
abundance: NA
d_gene: TRBD1
j_gene: TRBJ2-7
v_gene: TRBV28
CDR3aa: CASTASGQTYEQYF
CDR3nt: TGTGCCAGCACCGCTTCGGGACAGACCTACGAGCAGTACTTC

len: 16
abundance: NA
d_gene: TRBD2
j_gene: TRBJ2-1
v_gene: TRBV5-4
CDR3aa: CASSPRLAGTYNEQFF
CDR3nt: TGTGCCAGCAGCCCCCGACTAGCGGGAACCTACAATGAGCAGTTCTTC

len: 16
abundance: NA
d_gene: NA
j_gene: TRBJ2-7
v_gene: TRBV5-1
CDR3aa: CASSLTTGRSSYEQYF
CDR3nt: TGCGCCAGCAGCTTGACCACAGGGCGCAGCTCCTACGAGCAGTACTTC

len: 15
abundance: NA
d_gene: TRBD1
j_gene: TRBJ2-3
v_gene: TRBV6-5
CDR3aa: CASSSRQGVTDTQYF
CDR3nt: TGTGCCAGCAGCTCCCGACAGGGGGTCACAGATACGCAGTATTTT

len: 16
abundance: few
d_gene: TRBD2
j_gene: TRBJ2-2
v_gene: TRBV11-3
CDR3aa: CASSTAKAGATGELFF
CDR3nt: TGTGCCAGCAGCACCGCAAAGGCGGGAGCCACCGGGGAGCTGTTTTTT

len: 14
abundance: few
d_gene: NA
j_gene: TRBJ2-4
v_gene: TRBV30
CDR3aa: CAGNDSPNKNIQYF
CDR3nt: TGTGCCGGCAATGACAGCCCAAACAAAAACATTCAGTACTTC

len: 17
abundance: NA
d_gene: TRBD2
j_gene: TRBJ2-1
v_gene: TRBV7-2
CDR3aa: CASSSRILAGGLNEQFF
CDR3nt: TGTGCCAGCAGCTCGAGAATCCTAGCGGGGGGGCTCAATGAGCAGTTCTTC

len: 15
abundance: NA
d_gene: TRBD1
j_gene: TRBJ1-5
v_gene: TRBV28
CDR3aa: CASSLGTGGNQPQHF
CDR3nt: TGTGCCAGCAGCCTCGGGACAGGGGGAAATCAGCCCCAGCATTTT

len: 15
abundance: NA
d_gene: NA
j_gene: TRBJ1-6
v_gene: TRBV28
CDR3aa: CASGDEVGDFSPLHF
CDR3nt: TGTGCCAGCGGTGACGAGGTCGGGGATTTTTCACCCCTCCACTTT

len: 11
abundance: NA
d_gene: NA
j_gene: TRBJ1-1
v_gene: TRBV11-2
CDR3aa: CASSMNTEAFF
CDR3nt: TGTGCCAGCAGTATGAACACTGAAGCTTTCTTT

len: 14
abundance: NA
d_gene: TRBD2
j_gene: TRBJ2-1
v_gene: TRBV18
CDR3aa: CASSPDNSGRAWFF
CDR3nt: TGTGCCAGCTCCCCCGACAATAGCGGGAGGGCCTGGTTCTTC

len: 14
abundance: NA
d_gene: NA
j_gene: TRBJ2-2
v_gene: TRBV10-3
CDR3aa: CAISESVNTGELFF
CDR3nt: TGTGCCATCAGCGAGTCGGTGAACACCGGGGAGCTGTTTTTT

len: 14
abundance: NA
d_gene: NA
j_gene: TRBJ1-6
v_gene: TRBV19
CDR3aa: CATWRGKGNSPLHF
CDR3nt: TGTGCCACCTGGAGGGGGAAGGGTAATTCACCCCTCCACTTT

len: 17
abundance: NA
d_gene: TRBD2
j_gene: TRBJ2-1
v_gene: TRBV2
CDR3aa: CASSVSGGAFSWSEQFF
CDR3nt: TGTGCCAGCTCTGTTAGCGGGGGGGCGTTTTCGTGGAGTGAGCAGTTCTTC

len: 16
abundance: NA
d_gene: NA
j_gene: TRBJ2-2
v_gene: TRBV7-2
CDR3aa: CASSLAHGSNTGELFF
CDR3nt: TGTGCCAGCAGCTTAGCACACGGCTCGAACACCGGGGAGCTGTTTTTT

len: 10
abundance: NA
d_gene: NA
j_gene: TRBJ1-1
v_gene: TRBV21-1
CDR3aa: CASTPAGGFF
CDR3nt: TGTGCCAGCACTCCCGCCGGGGGTTTCTTT

len: 14
abundance: NA
d_gene: TRBD1
j_gene: TRBJ1-5
v_gene: TRBV2
CDR3aa: CASSSWTGNQPQHF
CDR3nt: TGTGCCAGCAGTTCCTGGACAGGGAATCAGCCCCAGCATTTT

len: 14
abundance: once
d_gene: NA
j_gene: TRBJ1-1
v_gene: TRBV7-2
CDR3aa: CASSHDRLNTEAFF
CDR3nt: TGTGCCAGCAGCCACGACAGGCTTAACACTGAAGCTTTCTTT

len: 14
abundance: NA
d_gene: NA
j_gene: TRBJ2-7
v_gene: TRBV7-8
CDR3aa: CASSLEVASYEQYF
CDR3nt: TGTGCCAGCAGCTTAGAGGTGGCTTCCTACGAGCAGTACTTC

len: 15
abundance: NA
d_gene: NA
j_gene: TRBJ2-2
v_gene: TRBV28
CDR3aa: CASGNGELDTGELFF
CDR3nt: TGTGCCAGCGGGAATGGCGAGCTTGACACCGGGGAGCTGTTTTTT

len: 13
abundance: NA
d_gene: NA
j_gene: TRBJ1-2
v_gene: TRBV29-1
CDR3aa: CSVGRQGSYGYTF
CDR3nt: TGCAGCGTTGGGCGGCAGGGTAGCTATGGCTACACCTTC

len: 15
abundance: once
d_gene: NA
j_gene: TRBJ2-3
v_gene: TRBV4-2
CDR3aa: CASSQSGKGTDTQYF
CDR3nt: TGTGCCAGCAGCCAATCAGGGAAGGGCACAGATACGCAGTATTTT

len: 16
abundance: NA
d_gene: NA
j_gene: TRBJ1-5
v_gene: TRBV19
CDR3aa: CASSGSAIGSNQPQHF
CDR3nt: TGTGCCAGTTCAGGGTCCGCCATTGGGAGCAATCAGCCCCAGCATTTT

len: 17
abundance: NA
d_gene: TRBD1
j_gene: TRBJ2-5
v_gene: TRBV9
CDR3aa: CASSPTPGTGWEETQYF
CDR3nt: TGTGCCAGCAGCCCTACCCCCGGGACAGGGTGGGAAGAGACCCAGTACTTC

len: 14
abundance: NA
d_gene: NA
j_gene: TRBJ2-1
v_gene: TRBV18
CDR3aa: CASSPQGGINEQFF
CDR3nt: TGTGCCAGCTCACCGCAGGGGGGAATAAATGAGCAGTTCTTC

len: 13
abundance: NA
d_gene: NA
j_gene: TRBJ1-4
v_gene: TRBV5-5
CDR3aa: CASSLNRFRKLFF
CDR3nt: TGTGCCAGCAGCTTGAACAGATTTCGAAAACTGTTTTTT

len: 15
abundance: medium-sized
d_gene: TRBD2
j_gene: TRBJ2-7
v_gene: TRBV7-9
CDR3aa: CASSPIAGGSYEQYF
CDR3nt: TGTGCCAGCAGCCCTATAGCGGGAGGTTCCTACGAGCAGTACTTC

len: 13
abundance: NA
d_gene: NA
j_gene: TRBJ1-3
v_gene: TRBV29-1
CDR3aa: CSVSRDTRNTIYF
CDR3nt: TGCAGCGTCAGCCGGGACACGAGAAACACCATATATTTT